These 11 T cell receptor beta chains originate from one sample sequenced in a study of OX40 agonist ivuxolimab in advanced cancers. TCRdb's copy holds only in-frame clones and misses some; the assay was immunoSEQ multiplex PCR. Among roughly 80,000 clones listed, approximately 85% were seen once. Specimen: CD4+ or CD8+ T cells sorted from blood, collected in a trial of the OX40 agonist ivuxolimab. All receptors derive from an adult with an advanced solid tumor such as melanoma, head and neck, liver or kidney cancer.

The chain has TRBV6-5 and TRBJ2-7; TRBD1 matches 9 bases. Trimming at V came to 9 bases and at J to 2 bases, leaving 8 bases not matched to a gene. Germline CDR1 reads MNHEY; CDR2 reads SVGAGI. The CDR3 is 14 amino acids. The CDR3 DNA reads as TGTGCCAGTACAGCCGGGACAGGGACCTACGAGCAGTACTTC. This encodes CASTAGTGTYEQYF.

The chain recombines TRBV30 with TRBJ2-3, with 9 nucleotides matching TRBD1. The length of the CDR3 is 13 residues. Germline lookup yields CDR1 GTSNPN and CDR2 SVGIG (reference sequence). J lost 4 bases, V lost 2 bases, and 1 base had no gene match. CDR3 DNA: TGTGCCTGGAGTCACAGGGGGCCAGATACGCAGTATTTT. Amino acid sequence: CAWSHRGPDTQYF.

For the CDR3, the DNA is TGTGCCAGCAGCTTATCATACATTTCCAAAAACATTCAGTACTTC. As protein: CASSLSYISKNIQYF. The rearrangement links TRBV7-2 to TRBJ2-4, with unresolved D. The germline gives CDR1 SGHTA, CDR2 FQGNSA. V was clipped by 2 bases and J by 2 bases, with 10 bases between them. The CDR3 length is 15 residues.

About this clone itself: The same CDR3 arises from other DNA sequences in this sample as well. This chain connects TRBV7-9 to TRBJ1-2, with D unclear. The CDR3 covers 12 residues. Trimming left V 5 bases short and J 3 bases short, with 7 bases between. Germline loops: CDR1 SEHNR, CDR2 FQNEAQ (reference sequence). This CDR3 is CASSPGDYGYTF. In DNA, the CDR3 is TGTGCCAGCAGCCCTGGAGACTATGGCTACACCTTC.

The chain combines TRBV18 with TRBJ2-7, with TRBD2 matching over 12 bases. The germline CDR1 and CDR2 sequences are KGHSH and LQKENI. The trim removed 1 base at V and 1 base at J, leaving 11 bases unmatched. The CDR3 has 19 amino acids. This CDR3 is CASSPQRPSGGAFSYEQYF. In DNA, the CDR3 is TGTGCCAGCTCACCACAGCGACCTAGCGGGGGGGCCTTTTCCTACGAGCAGTACTTC. Full variable domain (outside the CDR3, taken from reference TRBV18 and TRBJ2-7): NAGVMQNPRHLVRRRGQEARLRCSPMKGHSHVYWYRQLPEEGLKFMVYLQKENIIDESGMPKERFSAEFPKEGPSILRIQQVVRGDSAAYFCASSPQRPSGGAFSYEQYFGPGTRLTVT.

The V gene is TRBV5-5, the J gene TRBJ2-7, with D perhaps TRBD2 (5 bases). The CDR3 covers 15 residues. V was trimmed by 4 bases and J by 0 bases, leaving 14 bases between them. Germline assignment: CDR1 SGHKS and CDR2 YYEKEE (reference sequence). Here the CDR3 reads CASSRPGRDSYEQYF. CDR3 DNA: TGTGCCAGCAGCCGCCCCGGACGGGACTCCTACGAGCAGTACTTC.

The V gene is TRBV6-5, the J gene TRBJ2-1; D perhaps matches TRBD2 (5 bases). V gave up 6 bases and J gave up 9 bases, with 15 bases separating them. CDR1 MNHEY and CDR2 SVGAGI come from the germline V gene. This CDR3 region has 13 residues. In DNA, the CDR3 is TGTGCCAGCAGGGCCCTAGCCTCCCCTGAGCAGTTCTTC. Translated: CASRALASPEQFF.

The gene calls are TRBV6-1 and TRBJ1-6; D is uncertain. V gave up 6 bases and J gave up 7 bases, with 4 bases separating them. CDR1 is MNHNS and CDR2 is SASEGT in the germline V gene. This CDR3 spans 11 amino acids. CDR3 sequence (DNA): TGTGCCAGCAGCTGGAATTCACCCCTCCACTTT. This codes for CASSWNSPLHF.

Only a few counts were recorded for this clone. The J gene is TRBJ1-1, the V gene TRBV5-1; D uncertain. The CDR3 runs to 13 residues. CDR1 SGHRS and CDR2 YFSETQ come from the germline V gene. Trimming left V 5 bases short and J 1 base short, with 9 bases between. The CDR3 sequence: CASSTDGNTEAFF. The CDR3 DNA reads as TGCGCCAGCAGTACCGACGGGAACACTGAAGCTTTCTTT.

V gene TRBV18 combines with J gene TRBJ1-2, with D unresolved. CDR3 length: 14 residues. V was clipped by 6 bases and J by 7 bases, with 18 bases between them. Germline V gives CDR1 KGHSH, CDR2 LQKENI. DNA for the CDR3: TGTGCCAGCTCCACCGGCCCGGGCGTCGGTGGCTACACCTTC. Encoded protein: CASSTGPGVGGYTF.

The chain joins TRBV6-5 to TRBJ1-6; 8 nucleotides align to TRBD1. The junction had 2 bases not matched to a gene; V was cut back by 2 bases and J by 5 bases. The germline V gene has CDR1 MNHEY and CDR2 SVGAGI. This CDR3 region has 15 residues. The CDR3 nucleotides read TGTGCCAGCAGTTACCCAGGGGGCAATAATTCACCCCTCCACTTT. This encodes CASSYPGGNNSPLHF.